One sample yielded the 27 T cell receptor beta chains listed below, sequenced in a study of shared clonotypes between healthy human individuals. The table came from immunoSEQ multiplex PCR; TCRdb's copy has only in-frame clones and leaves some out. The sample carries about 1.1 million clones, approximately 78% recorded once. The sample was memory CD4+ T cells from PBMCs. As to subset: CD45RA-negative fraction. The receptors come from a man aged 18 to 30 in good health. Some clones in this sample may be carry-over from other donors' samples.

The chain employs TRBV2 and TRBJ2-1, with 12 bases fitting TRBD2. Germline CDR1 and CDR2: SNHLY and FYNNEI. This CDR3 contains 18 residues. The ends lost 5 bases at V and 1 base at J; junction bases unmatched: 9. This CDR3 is CASSRPGLAGHSYNEQFF. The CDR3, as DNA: TGTGCCAGCAGTCGACCGGGACTAGCGGGCCATTCCTACAATGAGCAGTTCTTC.

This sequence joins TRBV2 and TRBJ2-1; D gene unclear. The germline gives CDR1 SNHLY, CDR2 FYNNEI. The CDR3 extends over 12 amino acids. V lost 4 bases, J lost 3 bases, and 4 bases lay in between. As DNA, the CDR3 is TGTGCCAGCAGTGGACTCTACAATGAGCAGTTCTTC. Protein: CASSGLYNEQFF. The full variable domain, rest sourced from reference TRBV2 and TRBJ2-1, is EPEVTQTPSHQVTQMGQEVILRCVPISNHLYFYWYRQILGQKVEFLVSFYNNEISEKSEIFDDQFSVERPDGSNFTLKIRSTKLEDSAMYFCASSGLYNEQFFGPGTRLTVL.

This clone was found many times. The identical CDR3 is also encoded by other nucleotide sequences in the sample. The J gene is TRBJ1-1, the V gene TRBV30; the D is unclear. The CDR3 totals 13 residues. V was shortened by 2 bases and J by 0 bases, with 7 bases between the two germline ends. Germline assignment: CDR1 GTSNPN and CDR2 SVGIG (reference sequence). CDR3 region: CAWSTGMNTEAFF. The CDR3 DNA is TGTGCCTGGAGTACGGGAATGAACACTGAAGCTTTCTTT. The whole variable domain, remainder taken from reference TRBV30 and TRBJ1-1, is SQTIHQWPATLVQPVGSPLSLECTVEGTSNPNLYWYRQAAGRGLQLLFYSVGIGQISSEVPQNLSASRPQDRQFILSSKKLLLSDSGFYLCAWSTGMNTEAFFGQGTRLTVV.

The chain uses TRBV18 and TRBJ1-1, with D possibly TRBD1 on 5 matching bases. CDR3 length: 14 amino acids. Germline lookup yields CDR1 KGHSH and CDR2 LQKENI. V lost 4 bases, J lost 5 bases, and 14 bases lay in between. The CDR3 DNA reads TGTGCCAGCTCACTAACCAGGGTGGGTACTGAAGCTTTCTTT. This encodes CASSLTRVGTEAFF.

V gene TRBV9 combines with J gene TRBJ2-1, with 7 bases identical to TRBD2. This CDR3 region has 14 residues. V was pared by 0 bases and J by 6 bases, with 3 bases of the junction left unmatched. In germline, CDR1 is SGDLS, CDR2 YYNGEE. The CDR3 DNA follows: TGTGCCAGCAGCGTAGGCTGGGAGGGCAATGAGCAGTTCTTC. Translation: CASSVGWEGNEQFF. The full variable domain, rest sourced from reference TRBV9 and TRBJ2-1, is DSGVTQTPKHLITATGQRVTLRCSPRSGDLSVYWYQQSLDQGLQFLIQYYNGEERAKGNILERFSAQQFPDLHSELNLSSLELGDSALYFCASSVGWEGNEQFFGPGTRLTVL.

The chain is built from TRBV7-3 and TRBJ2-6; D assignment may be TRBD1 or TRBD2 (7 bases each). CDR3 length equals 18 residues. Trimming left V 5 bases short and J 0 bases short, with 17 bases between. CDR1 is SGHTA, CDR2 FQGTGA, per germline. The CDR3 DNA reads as TGTGCCAGCAGCCCCAGGGGGGGATCCGACTCTGGGGCCAACGTCCTGACTTTC. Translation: CASSPRGGSDSGANVLTF.

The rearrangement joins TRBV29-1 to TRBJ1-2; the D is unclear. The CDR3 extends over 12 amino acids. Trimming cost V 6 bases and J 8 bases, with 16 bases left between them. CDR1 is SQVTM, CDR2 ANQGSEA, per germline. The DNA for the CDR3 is TGCAGCGTCCTGAGCGGGGTGGGAGGCTACACCTTC. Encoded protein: CSVLSGVGGYTF.

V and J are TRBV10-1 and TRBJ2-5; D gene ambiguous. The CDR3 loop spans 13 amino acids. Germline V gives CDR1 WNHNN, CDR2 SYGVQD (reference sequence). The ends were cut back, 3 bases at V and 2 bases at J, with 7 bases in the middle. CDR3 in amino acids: CASSDRPQETQYF. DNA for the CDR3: TGCGCCAGCAGTGACCGTCCTCAAGAGACCCAGTACTTC.

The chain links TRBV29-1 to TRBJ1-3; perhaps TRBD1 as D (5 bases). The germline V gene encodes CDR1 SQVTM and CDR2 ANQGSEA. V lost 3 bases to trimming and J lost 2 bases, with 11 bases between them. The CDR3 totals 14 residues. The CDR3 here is CSVERGTAGNTIYF. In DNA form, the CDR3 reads TGCAGCGTTGAGAGAGGGACTGCTGGAAACACCATATATTTT.

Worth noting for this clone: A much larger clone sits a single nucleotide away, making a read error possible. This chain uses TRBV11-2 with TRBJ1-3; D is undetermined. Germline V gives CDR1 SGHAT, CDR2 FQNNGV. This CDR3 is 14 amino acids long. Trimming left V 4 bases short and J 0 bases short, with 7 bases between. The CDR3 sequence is CASSSGFSGNTIYF. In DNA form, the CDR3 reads TGTGCCAGCAGCTCGGGATTCTCTGGAAACACCATATATTTT. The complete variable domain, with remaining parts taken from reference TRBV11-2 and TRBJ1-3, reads EAGVAQSPRYKIIEKRQSVAFWCNPISGHATLYWYQQILGQGPKLLIQFQNNGVVDDSQLPKDRFSAERLKGVDSTLKIQPAKLEDSAVYLCASSSGFSGNTIYFGEGSWLTVV.

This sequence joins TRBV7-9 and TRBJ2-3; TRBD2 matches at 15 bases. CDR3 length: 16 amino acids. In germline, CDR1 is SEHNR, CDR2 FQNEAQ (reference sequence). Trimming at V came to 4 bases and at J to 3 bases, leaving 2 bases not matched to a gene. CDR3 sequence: CASSYGLAGGTDTQYF. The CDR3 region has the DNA TGTGCCAGCAGCTACGGACTAGCGGGAGGGACAGATACGCAGTATTTT.

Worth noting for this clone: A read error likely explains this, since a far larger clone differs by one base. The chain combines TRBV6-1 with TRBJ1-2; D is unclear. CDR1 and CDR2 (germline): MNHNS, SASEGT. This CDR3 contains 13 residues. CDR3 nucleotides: TGTGCCAGCAGTTCCCAGGACCGTTATGGCTACATCTTC. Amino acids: CASSSQDRYGYIF.

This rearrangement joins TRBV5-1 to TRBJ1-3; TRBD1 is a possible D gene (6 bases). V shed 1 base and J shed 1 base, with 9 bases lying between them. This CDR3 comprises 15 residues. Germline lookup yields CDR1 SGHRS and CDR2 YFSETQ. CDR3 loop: CASSLTTGSGNTIYF. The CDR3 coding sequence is TGCGCCAGCAGCTTGACCACAGGGTCTGGAAACACCATATATTTT.

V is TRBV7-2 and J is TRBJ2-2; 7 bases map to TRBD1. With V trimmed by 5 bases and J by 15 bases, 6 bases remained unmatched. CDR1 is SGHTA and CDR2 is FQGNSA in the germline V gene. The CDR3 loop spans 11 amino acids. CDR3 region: CASSPGTELFF. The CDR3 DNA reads TGTGCCAGCAGCCCCGGGACAGAGTTGTTTTTT.

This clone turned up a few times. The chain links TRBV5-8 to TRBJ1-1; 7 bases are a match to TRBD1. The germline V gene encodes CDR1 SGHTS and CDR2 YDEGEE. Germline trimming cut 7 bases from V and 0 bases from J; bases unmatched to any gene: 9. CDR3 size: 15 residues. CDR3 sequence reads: CASERTGLMNTEAFF. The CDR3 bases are TGTGCCAGCGAACGGACAGGTCTTATGAACACTGAAGCTTTCTTT.

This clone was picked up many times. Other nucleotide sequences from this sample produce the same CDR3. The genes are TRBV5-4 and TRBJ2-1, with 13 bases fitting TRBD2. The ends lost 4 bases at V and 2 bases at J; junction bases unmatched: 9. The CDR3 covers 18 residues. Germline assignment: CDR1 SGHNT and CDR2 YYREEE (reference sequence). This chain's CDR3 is CASSPGLAGPKTYNEQFF. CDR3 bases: TGTGCCAGCAGCCCGGGACTAGCGGGACCCAAGACCTACAATGAGCAGTTCTTC.

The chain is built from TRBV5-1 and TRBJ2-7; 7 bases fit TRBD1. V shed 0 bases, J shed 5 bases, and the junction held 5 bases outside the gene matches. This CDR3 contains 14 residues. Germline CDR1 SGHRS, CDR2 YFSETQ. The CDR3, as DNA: TGCGCCAGCAGCTTGGGAGGGGGCGGTAACGAGCAGTACTTC. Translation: CASSLGGGGNEQYF.

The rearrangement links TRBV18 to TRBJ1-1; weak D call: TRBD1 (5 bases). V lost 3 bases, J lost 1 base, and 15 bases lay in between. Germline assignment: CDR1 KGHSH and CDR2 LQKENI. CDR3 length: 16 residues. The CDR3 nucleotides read TGTGCCAGCTCACCCCAAAGTGCGGGGGGGAACACTGAAGCTTTCTTT. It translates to CASSPQSAGGNTEAFF. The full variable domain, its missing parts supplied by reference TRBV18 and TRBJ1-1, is NAGVMQNPRHLVRRRGQEARLRCSPMKGHSHVYWYRQLPEEGLKFMVYLQKENIIDESGMPKERFSAEFPKEGPSILRIQQVVRGDSAAYFCASSPQSAGGNTEAFFGQGTRLTVV.

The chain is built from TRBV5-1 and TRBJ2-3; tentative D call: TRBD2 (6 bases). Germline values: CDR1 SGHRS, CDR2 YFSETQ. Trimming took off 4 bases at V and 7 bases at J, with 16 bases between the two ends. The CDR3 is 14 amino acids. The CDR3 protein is CASSLSGDSNTQYF. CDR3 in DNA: TGCGCCAGCAGCCTCTCGGGGGATAGTAATACGCAGTATTTT.

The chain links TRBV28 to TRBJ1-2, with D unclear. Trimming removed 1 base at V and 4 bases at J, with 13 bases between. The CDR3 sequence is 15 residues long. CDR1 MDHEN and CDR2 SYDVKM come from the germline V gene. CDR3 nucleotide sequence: TGTGCCAGCAGTTTATCTGGGGTTTTGGTCTATGGCTACACCTTC. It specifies CASSLSGVLVYGYTF.

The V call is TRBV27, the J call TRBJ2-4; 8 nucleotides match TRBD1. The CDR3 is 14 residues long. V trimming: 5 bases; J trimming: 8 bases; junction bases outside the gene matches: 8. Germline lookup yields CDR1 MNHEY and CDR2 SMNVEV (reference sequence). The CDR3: CASSNDRGADIQYF. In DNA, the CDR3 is TGTGCCAGCAGTAACGACAGGGGAGCGGACATTCAGTACTTC.

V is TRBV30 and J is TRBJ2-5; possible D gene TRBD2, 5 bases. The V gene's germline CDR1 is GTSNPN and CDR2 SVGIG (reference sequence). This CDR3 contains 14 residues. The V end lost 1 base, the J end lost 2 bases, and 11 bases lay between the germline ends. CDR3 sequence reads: CAWSEGGSQETQYF. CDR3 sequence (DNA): TGTGCCTGGAGTGAAGGAGGCAGTCAAGAGACCCAGTACTTC.

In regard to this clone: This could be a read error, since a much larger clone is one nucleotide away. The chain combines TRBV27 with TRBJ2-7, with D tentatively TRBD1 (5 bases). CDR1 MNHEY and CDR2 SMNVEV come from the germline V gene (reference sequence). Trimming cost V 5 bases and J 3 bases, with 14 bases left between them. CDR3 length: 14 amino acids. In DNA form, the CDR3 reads TGTGCCAGCAGTCGGACATGGGGCTTCTACGAGCAGTACTTC. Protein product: CASSRTWGFYEQYF.

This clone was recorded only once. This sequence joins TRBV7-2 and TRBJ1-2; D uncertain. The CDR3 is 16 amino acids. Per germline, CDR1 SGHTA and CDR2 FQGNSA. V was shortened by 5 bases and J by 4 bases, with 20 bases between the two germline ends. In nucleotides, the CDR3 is TGTGCCAGCAGCCCGGACGCGGGAGGGCCCCTCTATGGCTACACCTTC. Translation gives CASSPDAGGPLYGYTF.

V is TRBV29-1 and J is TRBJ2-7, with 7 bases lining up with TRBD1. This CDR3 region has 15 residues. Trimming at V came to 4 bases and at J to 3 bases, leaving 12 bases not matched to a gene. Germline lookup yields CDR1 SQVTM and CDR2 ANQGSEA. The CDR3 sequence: CSVAGTEKGNYEQYF. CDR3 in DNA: TGCAGCGTTGCGGGGACAGAGAAAGGAAACTACGAGCAGTACTTC.

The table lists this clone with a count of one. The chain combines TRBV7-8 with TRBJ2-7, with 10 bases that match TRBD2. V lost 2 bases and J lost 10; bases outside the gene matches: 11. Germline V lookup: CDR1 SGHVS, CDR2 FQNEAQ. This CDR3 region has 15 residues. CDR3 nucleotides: TGTGCCAGCAGCTTATCAGGACTAGCGGCACTCGACCAGTACTTC. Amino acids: CASSLSGLAALDQYF.

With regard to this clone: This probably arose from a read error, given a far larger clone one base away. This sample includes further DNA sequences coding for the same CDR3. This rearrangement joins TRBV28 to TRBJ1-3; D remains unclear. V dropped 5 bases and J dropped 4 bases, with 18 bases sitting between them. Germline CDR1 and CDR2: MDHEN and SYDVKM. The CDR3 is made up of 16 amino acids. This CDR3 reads CASSPPGGNLGNTIYF. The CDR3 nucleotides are TGTGCCAGCAGTCCCCCCGGCGGCAACCTCGGAAACACCATATATTTT.